Below, 31 T cell receptor beta chains from the same sample are listed, as sequenced in a study of T cells after yellow fever vaccination. TCRdb recomputed calls from the 5' RACE reads with MiXCR, one row per CDR3 protein. Of some 390,000 distinct CDR3 sequences listed, around 6.4% are singletons. Sequenced material: PBMCs, taken 5 days after the yellow fever booster vaccination. The receptors originated from a man between 25 and 39 years old who received the YFV17D yellow fever vaccine.

The J gene is TRBJ2-2, the V gene TRBV7-2; D is possibly TRBD1 (6 bases). The CDR3 spans 14 residues. Looked up from germline, CDR1 is SGHTA and CDR2 is FQGNSA. Trimming removed 5 bases at V and 6 bases at J, with 13 bases between. The CDR3 sequence: CASSPNRVPGELFF. The CDR3 DNA sequence: TGTGCCAGCAGCCCGAACAGGGTCCCCGGGGAGCTGTTTTTT.

This clonotype was seen many times. CDR3 DNA sequence: TGTGCCAGCAGTGCAGACAGCTACGAGCAGTACTTC. Its translation: CASSADSYEQYF. V gene TRBV12-3 or TRBV12-4 combines with J gene TRBJ2-7, with D tentatively TRBD1 (5 bases). Trimming removed 5 bases from V and 3 bases from J, with 8 bases in between. CDR3 length equals 12 residues.

The chain couples TRBV12-3 or TRBV12-4 to TRBJ2-6, with TRBD1 matching over 9 bases. The CDR3 contains 17 residues. V was clipped by 6 bases and J by 4 bases; unmatched bases: 10. CDR3 in DNA: TGTGCCAGCAGAGTTACAGGGGGCGCTTGGGGGGCCAACGTCCTGACTTTC. Translation gives CASRVTGGAWGANVLTF.

In its sample, this clonotype was seen a few times. The chain carries TRBV12-3 or TRBV12-4 and TRBJ1-1, with D possibly matching TRBD1 (5 bases). This CDR3 is 14 amino acids long. Trimming stripped 7 bases from V and 1 base from J, with 13 bases between. The CDR3 loop reads CASTVGQTNTEAFF. In nucleotides, the CDR3 is TGTGCCAGCACGGTAGGACAAACGAACACTGAAGCTTTCTTT.

This clonotype was found many times. The V and J genes are TRBV6-1 and TRBJ2-7; 10 nucleotides align to TRBD1. The junction had 8 bases not matched to a gene; V was cut back by 6 bases and J by 6 bases. Germline V gene sequence: CDR1 MNHNS, CDR2 SASEGT. The CDR3 has 14 amino acids. The CDR3 loop reads CASSKRDRGSEQYF. The CDR3 DNA reads TGTGCCAGCAGCAAACGGGACAGGGGCTCCGAGCAGTACTTC.

V gene TRBV20-1 combines with J gene TRBJ2-5, with 10 bases fitting TRBD1. This CDR3 is built from 14 residues. Per germline, CDR1 DFQATT and CDR2 SNEGSKA (reference sequence). V shed 6 bases, J shed 5 bases, and the junction held 9 bases outside the gene matches. In DNA, the CDR3 is TGCAGTGCCAACCGACAGGGGGCACAGGAGACCCAGTACTTC. Its protein product is CSANRQGAQETQYF.

V is TRBV25-1 and J is TRBJ1-2; D is unclear. The CDR3 runs to 13 residues. Per germline, CDR1 MGHDK and CDR2 SYGVNS. The V gene lost 6 bases and the J gene lost 0 bases, with 8 bases spanning the gap. Here the CDR3 reads CASRVSSNYGYTF. CDR3 coding DNA: TGTGCCAGCAGAGTCAGTTCTAACTATGGCTACACCTTC.

In this sample, this clonotype turned up many times. This sequence joins TRBV12-3 or TRBV12-4 and TRBJ2-1, with TRBD2 matching over 12 bases. The junction had 6 bases not matched to a gene; V was cut back by 3 bases and J by 9 bases. This CDR3 contains 15 residues. CDR3 sequence (DNA): TGTGCCAGCAGTTTCGTTACTAGCGGGAGGAGTGAGCAGTTCTTC. The encoded protein is CASSFVTSGRSEQFF.

In its sample, this clonotype was seen a few times. The chain has TRBV20-1 and TRBJ1-2; 11 bases line up with TRBD1. Germline loops: CDR1 DFQATT, CDR2 SNEGSKA (reference sequence). Trimming at V came to 6 bases and at J to 6 bases, leaving 0 bases not matched to a gene. The CDR3 covers 11 residues. The DNA of the CDR3 is TGCAGTGCGGGACAGGGGGATGGCTACACCTTC. Its translation: CSAGQGDGYTF.

V usage is TRBV6-2 or TRBV6-3 and J usage is TRBJ1-2, with 10 bases fitting TRBD1. J was trimmed by 6 bases and V by 4 bases; bases with no gene match: 2. The V gene's germline CDR1 is MNHEY and CDR2 SVGEGT. The CDR3 has 13 residues. The CDR3 region has the DNA TGTGCCAGCAGTTCCGGGACAGGGGATGGCTACACCTTC. This encodes CASSSGTGDGYTF.

This clonotype was counted only a few times. The genes are TRBV29-1 and TRBJ2-1, with D tentatively TRBD2 (5 bases). The CDR3 has 18 residues. The germline V gene encodes CDR1 SQVTM and CDR2 ANQGSEA. Trimming shortened V by 8 bases and J by 0 bases, and 26 bases separated the two germline ends. The CDR3 is CSTGGSLFSPSSYNEQFF. Written as DNA, the CDR3 is TGCAGCACCGGAGGAAGTCTCTTCTCCCCCAGCTCCTACAATGAGCAGTTCTTC.

This clonotype appeared many times. V gene TRBV2 combines with J gene TRBJ2-5, with D unresolved. Deletions cut 6 bases from V and 3 bases from J, with 8 bases between. This CDR3 has 12 residues. CDR1 is SNHLY, CDR2 FYNNEI, per germline. This CDR3 is CASSGRKETQYF. Here the CDR3 DNA reads TGTGCCAGCAGCGGACGGAAAGAGACCCAGTACTTC. The full variable domain, in which reference TRBV2 and TRBJ2-5 provide the parts outside the CDR3, is EPEVTQTPSHQVTQMGQEVILRCVPISNHLYFYWYRQILGQKVEFLVSFYNNEISEKSEIFDDQFSVERPDGSNFTLKIRSTKLEDSAMYFCASSGRKETQYFGPGTRLLVL.

This clonotype was detected only a few times. Sequence at one end of the junction differs from germline and may be a read error. This chain connects TRBV7-3 to TRBJ2-5; weak D call: TRBD2 (5 bases). Germline-derived CDR1 and CDR2 are SGHTA and FQGTGA. The length of the CDR3 is 13 residues. As DNA, the CDR3 is TGTGCCAGCAGTTTAAACGGGAAAAAGACCCAGTACTTC. It is translated as CASSLNGKKTQYF.

The chain couples TRBV20-1 to TRBJ2-3, with D perhaps assigned TRBD1 or TRBD2 (5 bases each). V was pared by 7 bases and J by 2 bases, with 13 bases between. CDR3 size: 13 residues. The germline gives CDR1 DFQATT, CDR2 SNEGSKA (reference sequence). The CDR3 DNA reads as TGCAGTGTCAGGGTGGGGGACACAGATACGCAGTATTTT. Translation: CSVRVGDTDTQYF.

V gene TRBV7-2 combines with J gene TRBJ2-1, with D maybe TRBD2 (5 bases). The germline V and J ends were trimmed by 2 bases and 7 bases, with 15 bases remaining between them. Germline assignment: CDR1 SGHTA and CDR2 FQGNSA. The CDR3 loop spans 15 amino acids. CDR3 loop: CASSLLGSGGNEQFF. CDR3 in DNA: TGTGCCAGCAGCTTACTGGGGTCTGGAGGAAATGAGCAGTTCTTC.

The CDR3 DNA follows: TGCGCCAGCAGTCAAAACCGGGACGGAGGGCAGTATTTT. Translating it yields CASSQNRDGGQYF. The V gene is TRBV10-2, the J gene TRBJ2-3; D tentatively fits TRBD1 or TRBD2 (5 bases each). V lost 5 bases and J 11 bases, leaving 17 bases between the germline ends. This CDR3 has 13 amino acids. Germline-derived CDR1 and CDR2 are WSHSY and SAAADI.

J is TRBJ1-2 and V is TRBV6-6; D is unresolved. The CDR3 consists of 12 residues. The V end lost 5 bases, the J end lost 7 bases, and 11 bases lay between the germline ends. Germline V gene lookup returns CDR1 MNHNY and CDR2 SVGAGI (reference sequence). The CDR3 DNA follows: TGTGCCAGCAGTACGAACGAAGCTGGCTACACCTTC. Its protein product is CASSTNEAGYTF.

The chain couples TRBV7-4 to TRBJ1-4; D may be TRBD1 (6 bases). CDR3 length: 16 amino acids. Germline V gene sequence: CDR1 SGHVT, CDR2 SQSDAQ. Trimming shortened V by 5 bases and J by 4 bases, and 17 bases separated the two germline ends. The CDR3 nucleotides are TGTGCCAGCAGCCCCGGGACATCTCCTCTTAATGAAAAACTGTTTTTT. Translation: CASSPGTSPLNEKLFF.

This clonotype was detected a few times. The rearrangement joins TRBV20-1 to TRBJ1-4; D is unresolved. V lost 6 bases to trimming and J lost 8 bases, with 10 bases between them. Germline assignment: CDR1 DFQATT and CDR2 SNEGSKA (reference sequence). The CDR3 spans 11 residues. The CDR3 spells CSAEFREKLFF. The CDR3 DNA follows: TGCAGTGCCGAATTTAGAGAAAAACTGTTTTTT.

V is TRBV13 and J is TRBJ2-4; TRBD2 might be the D (5 bases). V lost 0 bases to trimming and J lost 10 bases, with 19 bases between them. The CDR3 runs to 16 residues. The germline V gene encodes CDR1 PRHDT and CDR2 FYEKMQ (reference sequence). Written as DNA, the CDR3 is TGTGCCAGCAGCTTAGGTACGGGAACCACTCGCCTTATTCAGTACTTC. This encodes CASSLGTGTTRLIQYF.

This clonotype was detected only a few times. Germline is not matched at one junction end, which may reflect a read error. The chain carries TRBV7-7 and TRBJ2-1, with 12 bases lining up with TRBD2. Per the germline V gene, CDR1 is SSHAT and CDR2 is FNYEAQ (reference sequence). This CDR3 is 17 amino acids long. For the CDR3, the DNA is TGTGCTAGCAGCTTAGGAGCCTTAGGGACTAGCGGGTATGAGCAGTTCTTC. This sequence encodes CASSLGALGTSGYEQFF.

This sequence joins TRBV25-1 and TRBJ2-1, with 8 bases matching TRBD1. Germline V gene data show CDR1 as MGHDK and CDR2 as SYGVNS. The CDR3 totals 16 residues. Trimming removed 2 bases from V and 4 bases from J; junction bases left unmatched: 7. The DNA of the CDR3 is TGTGCCAGCAGTGAAACCAGGGGGCTCTCTTACAATGAGCAGTTCTTC. Encoded protein: CASSETRGLSYNEQFF.

The sample holds many counts of this clonotype. The chain's CDR3 is CASSTGQRSPLHF. The CDR3 bases are TGTGCCAGCAGCACAGGACAGCGTTCACCCCTCCACTTT. The rearrangement links TRBV7-2 to TRBJ1-6; D might be TRBD1 (6 bases). The V end lost 5 bases, the J end lost 9 bases, and 11 bases lay between the germline ends. Germline V lookup: CDR1 SGHTA, CDR2 FQGNSA. The CDR3 is 13 residues long.

In the case of this clonotype: A read error may account for a junction end that differs from germline. The rearrangement joins TRBV6-1 to TRBJ1-5; a possible D gene is TRBD1 (6 bases). Germline V gene data show CDR1 as MNHNS and CDR2 as SASEGT. This CDR3 contains 11 residues. CDR3 DNA sequence: TGTGCGAGCAGGGGAAATCAGCCCCAGCATTTT. Translation gives CASRGNQPQHF.

The rearrangement uses TRBV5-1 and TRBJ2-7; D possibly corresponds to TRBD1 (6 bases). V lost 0 bases and J 2 bases, leaving 12 bases between the germline ends. The germline V gene encodes CDR1 SGHRS and CDR2 YFSETQ. The CDR3 is made up of 15 amino acids. For the CDR3, the DNA is TGCGCCAGCAGCTTGGATACGCAGGGGACCTACGAGCAGTACTTC. As protein: CASSLDTQGTYEQYF.

This clonotype was detected a few times. The rearrangement uses TRBV7-3 and TRBJ2-1; no reliable D call. Germline assignment: CDR1 SGHTA and CDR2 FQGTGA. The CDR3 has 15 amino acids. V dropped 4 bases and J dropped 2 bases, with 12 bases sitting between them. The DNA of the CDR3 is TGTGCCAGCAGCTCCCGGGTAGTCCCCTACAATGAGCAGTTCTTC. Translation gives CASSSRVVPYNEQFF.

The J gene is TRBJ2-2, the V gene TRBV2, with a tentative D call TRBD1 (6 bases). CDR3 length equals 14 residues. V was trimmed by 7 bases and J by 4 bases, leaving 13 bases between them. Germline V gene sequence: CDR1 SNHLY, CDR2 FYNNEI. The CDR3 DNA reads TGTGCCAGCACCGAAGGGGGTACCACCGGGGAGCTGTTTTTT. Translated, it gives CASTEGGTTGELFF.

This clonotype came up a few times. The rearrangement joins TRBV5-1 to TRBJ2-2; D ambiguous. CDR1 and CDR2 (germline): SGHRS, YFSETQ. This CDR3 has 11 residues. Between the trimmed V and J ends, which lost 6 bases and 7 bases, there was a span of 7 bases. The CDR3 nucleotides read TGCGCCAGCACCGATGTCGGGGAGCTGTTTTTT. This codes for CASTDVGELFF.

This clonotype has ten or more counts. V usage is TRBV5-1 and J usage is TRBJ2-7; unclear D gene. The length of the CDR3 is 14 residues. Germline loops: CDR1 SGHRS, CDR2 YFSETQ. The germline V and J ends were trimmed by 4 bases and 4 bases, with 15 bases remaining between them. The DNA of the CDR3 is TGCGCCAGCAGCCAACTACTGAATAGTTACGAGCAGTACTTC. Translation: CASSQLLNSYEQYF.

Details on this clonotype: At one end, the junction sequence differs from germline, possibly due to a read error. The chain has TRBV19 and TRBJ1-5, with a tentative D call TRBD1 (5 bases). CDR1 and CDR2 (germline): LNHDA, SQIVND (reference sequence). The CDR3 length is 15 residues. In DNA form, the CDR3 reads TGTGGCAGTAGTATTATCGGGGGTGGCAATCAGCCCCAGCATTTT. As protein: CGSSIIGGGNQPQHF. Full variable domain (outside the CDR3, taken from reference TRBV19 and TRBJ1-5): DGGITQSPKYLFRKEGQNVTLSCEQNLNHDAMYWYRQDPGQGLRLIYYSQIVNDFQKGDIAEGYSVSREKKESFPLTVTSAQKNPTAFYLCGSSIIGGGNQPQHFGDGTRLSIL.

This clonotype was recorded at least ten times. The chain recombines TRBV5-1 with TRBJ2-7; no firm D call. Per germline, CDR1 SGHRS and CDR2 YFSETQ. The CDR3 runs to 12 residues. V was trimmed by 6 bases and J by 2 bases, leaving 9 bases between them. The CDR3 coding sequence is TGCGCCAGCAATGGAGAGACCTACGAGCAGTACTTC. It is translated as CASNGETYEQYF.